These 27 T cell receptor beta chains share one sample of origin, sequenced in a study of T cell responses to AZD1222 COVID-19 vaccine. The method was immunoSEQ multiplex PCR; TCRdb's version includes in-frame clones alone and lacks a portion of them. Of 100,000 to 150,000 clones listed, around nine tenths were seen once; the top ten hold roughly 7.2%. The sample here was peripheral blood, taken on day 0 of AZD1222 vaccination. The receptors here all came from an adult in good health.

V is TRBV12-3 or TRBV12-4 and J is TRBJ1-1, with D uncertain. CDR3 length: 12 residues. V lost 8 bases, J lost 1 base, and 8 bases lay in between. CDR3 residues: CASPTRNTEAFF. In DNA, the CDR3 is TGTGCCAGCCCTACTAGGAACACTGAAGCTTTCTTT.

V is TRBV19 and J is TRBJ1-5; D may be TRBD1 (5 bases). Germline CDR1 and CDR2: LNHDA and SQIVND (reference sequence). The CDR3 consists of 14 residues. V lost 3 bases and J lost 7, with 13 bases in between. CDR3 bases: TGTGCCAGTAGTATTTCAAGGGGAAGACAGCCCCAGCATTTT. It translates to CASSISRGRQPQHF.

V gene TRBV12-3 or TRBV12-4 combines with J gene TRBJ2-2, with D unresolved. The ends were cut back, 1 base at V and 5 bases at J, with 5 bases in the middle. This CDR3 has 13 residues. The CDR3 region is CASSLGQTGELFF. CDR3 DNA sequence: TGTGCCAGCAGTTTAGGGCAGACCGGGGAGCTGTTTTTT.

This chain uses TRBV7-2 with TRBJ1-6; 12 positions agree with TRBD1. The V gene's germline CDR1 is SGHTA and CDR2 FQGNSA. The V and J ends lost 3 bases and 1 base, in that order; junction bases with no gene match: 1. The CDR3 length is 17 residues. This CDR3 reads CASSLGQGASYNSPLHF. CDR3 in DNA: TGTGCCAGCAGCTTGGGACAGGGGGCGTCCTATAATTCACCCCTCCACTTT.

The chain's CDR3 is CASSSTSGGEETQYF. In nucleotides, the CDR3 is TGTGCCAGCAGTTCTACTAGCGGGGGGGAAGAGACCCAGTACTTC. The chain has TRBV6-2 or TRBV6-3 and TRBJ2-5; 13 bases match TRBD2. This CDR3 contains 15 residues. Germline assignment: CDR1 MNHEY and CDR2 SVGEGT. The V segment lost 4 bases and the J segment 3 bases; nucleotides outside the gene matches: 2.

The rearrangement joins TRBV3-1 (or the pseudogene TRBV3-2) to TRBJ2-3; no clear D gene. Between the trimmed V and J ends, which lost 1 base and 4 bases, there was a span of 6 bases. From germline, CDR1 is LGHDT and CDR2 YNNKEL (reference sequence). The CDR3 length is 13 residues. The DNA for the CDR3 is TGTGCCAGCAGCCAAGGGGGTTCAGATACGCAGTATTTT. It encodes CASSQGGSDTQYF.

The chain is built from TRBV4-2 and TRBJ2-3; D remains ambiguous. Trimming shortened V by 0 bases and J by 3 bases, and 7 bases separated the two germline ends. This CDR3 has 14 amino acids. The germline V gene has CDR1 LGHNA and CDR2 YNFKEQ. The CDR3 DNA reads as TGTGCCAGCAGCCAAGACACCTTAACAGATACGCAGTATTTT. Translated, it gives CASSQDTLTDTQYF.

CDR3 amino acids: CSVVIINYGYTF. The CDR3 coding sequence is TGCAGCGTGGTAATTATTAACTATGGCTACACCTTC. The gene calls are TRBV29-1 and TRBJ1-2; D unclear. The V gene lost 6 bases and the J gene lost 1 base, with 9 bases spanning the gap. Germline values: CDR1 SQVTM, CDR2 ANQGSEA. The CDR3 is 12 amino acids.

The CDR3 region has the DNA TGTGCCAGCAGCACCAGGACAGGTAACGACGGCTACACCTTC. Protein: CASSTRTGNDGYTF. The rearrangement links TRBV11-1 to TRBJ1-2, with TRBD1 matching over 7 bases. Germline V gives CDR1 SGHAT, CDR2 FQDESV (reference sequence). The CDR3 covers 14 residues. Trimming cost V 5 bases and J 8 bases; bases outside gene matches: 11.

This clone has a single count. The V gene is TRBV3-1 (or the pseudogene TRBV3-2), the J gene TRBJ2-2, with 7 positions matching TRBD2. CDR1 and CDR2 from the germline V gene are LGHDT and YNNKEL (reference sequence). J was trimmed by 1 base and V by 4 bases; bases with no gene match: 6. The CDR3 runs to 16 residues. The CDR3 here is CASSLRGGGNTGELFF. The CDR3 nucleotides are TGTGCCAGCAGCCTCCGGGGCGGGGGGAACACCGGGGAGCTGTTTTTT.

About this clone itself: Other DNA sequences from this sample encode an identical CDR3 as well. The J gene is TRBJ1-5, the V gene TRBV5-4; D unresolved. Germline CDR1 reads SGHNT; CDR2 reads YYREEE (reference sequence). The CDR3 length is 13 residues. The ends were cut back, 4 bases at V and 4 bases at J, with 9 bases in the middle. CDR3 loop: CASSLGSNQPQHF. The DNA for the CDR3 is TGTGCCAGCAGCCTGGGATCAAATCAGCCCCAGCATTTT.

The chain joins TRBV9 to TRBJ2-3, with TRBD2 identical over 14 bases. Germline V gives CDR1 SGDLS, CDR2 YYNGEE. J was trimmed by 3 bases and V by 3 bases; bases with no gene match: 3. CDR3 length: 16 amino acids. Written as DNA, the CDR3 is TGTGCCAGCAGCGGACTAGCGGGGGGGAGTACAGATACGCAGTATTTT. Protein sequence: CASSGLAGGSTDTQYF.

The genes are TRBV13 and TRBJ2-1; TRBD1 aligns across 11 bases. Germline V gene lookup returns CDR1 PRHDT and CDR2 FYEKMQ (reference sequence). The junction had 4 bases not matched to a gene; V was cut back by 5 bases and J by 7 bases. CDR3 size: 14 residues. CDR3 sequence (DNA): TGTGCCAGCAGCGGGACAGGGGGAATGAATGAGCAGTTCTTC. Its protein product is CASSGTGGMNEQFF. The variable domain in full, completed from reference TRBV13 and TRBJ2-1, reads AAGVIQSPRHLIKEKRETATLKCYPIPRHDTVYWYQQGPGQDPQFLISFYEKMQSDKGSIPDRFSAQQFSDYHSELNMSSLELGDSALYFCASSGTGGMNEQFFGPGTRLTVL.

The V and J genes are TRBV6-4 and TRBJ2-3, with 9 bases matching TRBD2. From germline, CDR1 is MRHNA and CDR2 SNTAGT. V lost 0 bases and J lost 5; bases outside the gene matches: 3. The CDR3 spans 15 residues. In DNA, the CDR3 is TGTGCCAGCAGTGACTCGCGGGGGGGCCTAGATACGCAGTATTTT. Translation gives CASSDSRGGLDTQYF.

The CDR3 DNA reads TGTGCCAGCAGCCGGGACAGCGGTCCCTATGGCTACACCTTC. This gives the protein CASSRDSGPYGYTF. The V and J genes are TRBV11-1 and TRBJ1-2; 7 bases fit TRBD1. After removal of 5 bases from V and 4 bases from J, the junction contained 7 bases not matched to a gene. The germline V gene encodes CDR1 SGHAT and CDR2 FQDESV (reference sequence). The length of the CDR3 is 14 residues.

The chain combines TRBV6-5 with TRBJ2-7, with TRBD1 identical over 7 bases. Germline lookup yields CDR1 MNHEY and CDR2 SVGAGI. The trim removed 10 bases at V and 4 bases at J, leaving 13 bases unmatched. This CDR3 is built from 14 residues. CDR3 region: CAIRGGLLFYEQYF. CDR3 nucleotide sequence: TGTGCCATCCGAGGGGGCCTCCTTTTTTACGAGCAGTACTTC.

V and J are TRBV24-1 and TRBJ1-2, with a weak D call TRBD1 (5 bases). Per the germline V gene, CDR1 is KGHDR and CDR2 is SFDVKD. The V end was cut by 6 bases, the J end by 0 bases, with 7 bases between. The CDR3 runs to 13 residues. The CDR3 spells CATSPGTNYGYTF. The CDR3 DNA follows: TGTGCCACCAGTCCAGGGACTAACTATGGCTACACCTTC.

The rearrangement joins TRBV9 to TRBJ1-6; tentative D call: TRBD1 (5 bases). The CDR3 is 14 residues long. V shed 3 bases and J shed 5 bases, with 9 bases lying between them. Germline V gives CDR1 SGDLS, CDR2 YYNGEE. The CDR3 coding sequence is TGTGCCAGCAGCGACGACAGACATAATTCACCCCTCCACTTT. This gives the protein CASSDDRHNSPLHF.

J is TRBJ1-3 and V is TRBV7-3; the match to TRBD1 covers 7 bases. Germline V gene data show CDR1 as SGHTA and CDR2 as FQGTGA. With V trimmed by 5 bases and J by 4 bases, 2 bases remained unmatched. The length of the CDR3 is 13 residues. CDR3 loop: CASSTTGGNTIYF. The CDR3 coding sequence is TGTGCCAGCAGCACGACAGGGGGAAACACCATATATTTT.

J is TRBJ1-2 and V is TRBV2, with D possibly being TRBD1 (5 bases). This CDR3 is 13 amino acids long. V was cut by 7 bases and J by 3 bases, with 12 bases left in between. The V gene's germline CDR1 is SNHLY and CDR2 FYNNEI. In nucleotides, the CDR3 is TGTGCCAGCAAGGGACCGGGAGACTATGGCTACACCTTC. Protein: CASKGPGDYGYTF.

The genes are TRBV9 and TRBJ1-3; D gene uncertain. CDR1 is SGDLS, CDR2 YYNGEE, per germline. The V gene lost 2 bases and the J gene lost 4 bases, with 7 bases spanning the gap. The CDR3 spans 13 residues. The CDR3 region is CASSVTPGNTIYF. The DNA of the CDR3 is TGTGCCAGCAGCGTGACCCCCGGAAACACCATATATTTT.

J is TRBJ1-5 and V is TRBV13; D is undetermined. CDR3 length: 12 residues. Trimming removed 3 bases from V and 4 bases from J, with 4 bases in between. The V gene's germline CDR1 is PRHDT and CDR2 FYEKMQ (reference sequence). The CDR3 DNA reads TGTGCCAGCAGCTTTCCTAATCAGCCCCAGCATTTT. Residues: CASSFPNQPQHF.

The V call is TRBV28, the J call TRBJ2-7; maybe TRBD1 (6 bases). Germline V lookup: CDR1 MDHEN, CDR2 SYDVKM. The CDR3 length is 15 residues. V lost 7 bases, J lost 5 bases, and 21 bases lay in between. In DNA form, the CDR3 reads TGTGCCAGCAAAGGCTCTTTGGGGGCCCTAAACGAGCAGTACTTC. Residues: CASKGSLGALNEQYF.

The chain uses TRBV10-3 and TRBJ1-2; TRBD1 matches at 7 bases. V shed 6 bases, J shed 2 bases, and the junction held 6 bases outside the gene matches. CDR3 length equals 14 residues. Germline values: CDR1 ENHRY, CDR2 SYGVKD. The chain's CDR3 is CAISPTGVNYGYTF. The CDR3 DNA reads TGTGCCATCAGCCCTACAGGGGTCAACTATGGCTACACCTTC.

The chain uses TRBV7-2 and TRBJ2-1; D possibly uses TRBD1 or TRBD2 (5 bases each). V lost 5 bases, J lost 5 bases, and 16 bases lay in between. CDR3 length equals 15 residues. Germline-derived CDR1 and CDR2 are SGHTA and FQGNSA. For the CDR3, the DNA is TGTGCCAGCAGCACCGGGACCTATACCGACAATGAGCAGTTCTTC. Translation gives CASSTGTYTDNEQFF.

This clone was detected only once. The chain has TRBV11-2 and TRBJ2-6; perhaps D is TRBD1 or TRBD2 (5 bases each). Germline CDR1 is SGHAT and CDR2 is FQNNGV. CDR3 length equals 17 residues. Trimming cost V 1 base and J 2 bases, with 12 bases left between them. The CDR3 spells CASSLVGDLTGANVLTF. The CDR3 DNA reads as TGTGCCAGCAGCTTAGTGGGGGACCTGACTGGGGCCAACGTCCTGACTTTC.

The V gene is TRBV11-3, the J gene TRBJ2-3, with TRBD1 matching over 10 bases. The CDR3 spans 15 residues. The germline gives CDR1 SGHNT, CDR2 YENEEA. V was pared by 4 bases and J by 5 bases, with 6 bases of the junction left unmatched. The CDR3 loop is CASSSGTGEVDTQYF. In DNA form, the CDR3 reads TGTGCCAGCAGCTCCGGGACAGGGGAGGTAGATACGCAGTATTTT. The variable domain in full, completed from reference TRBV11-3 and TRBJ2-3, reads EAGVVQSPRYKIIEKKQPVAFWCNPISGHNTLYWYLQNLGQGPELLIRYENEEAVDDSQLPKDRFSAERLKGVDSTLKIQPAELGDSAVYLCASSSGTGEVDTQYFGPGTRLTVL.